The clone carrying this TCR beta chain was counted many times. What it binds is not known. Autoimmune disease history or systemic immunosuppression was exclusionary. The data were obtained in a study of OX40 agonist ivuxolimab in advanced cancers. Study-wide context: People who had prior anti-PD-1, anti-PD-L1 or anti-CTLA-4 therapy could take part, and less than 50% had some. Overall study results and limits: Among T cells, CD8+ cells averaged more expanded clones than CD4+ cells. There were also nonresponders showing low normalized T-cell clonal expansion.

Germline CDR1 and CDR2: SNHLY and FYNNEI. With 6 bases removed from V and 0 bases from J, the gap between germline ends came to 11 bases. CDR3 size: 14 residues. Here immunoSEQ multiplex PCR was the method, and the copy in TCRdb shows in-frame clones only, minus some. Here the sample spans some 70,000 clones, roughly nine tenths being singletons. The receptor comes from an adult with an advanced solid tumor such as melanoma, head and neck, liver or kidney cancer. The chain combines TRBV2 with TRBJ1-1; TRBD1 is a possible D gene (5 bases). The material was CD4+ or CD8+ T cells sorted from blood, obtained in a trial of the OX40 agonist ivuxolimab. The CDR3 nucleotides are TGTGCCAGCAGAGTACAGGAGATGAACACTGAAGCTTTCTTT. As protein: CASRVQEMNTEAFF.